The source of this TCR beta chain is a study of blood T cells in healthy people across ages. Study-level information: Capture by template switching was about one barcoded beta molecule per two T cells. Study-level results: Those diversity estimates obtained from one million T cells were thought to be underestimates.

A second PCR, run for roughly 7 to 12 cycles, used a sample-barcoded 5' primer plus a J-beta primer mix. TCRdb called the 5' RACE reads again in MiXCR, with one record for every CDR3 protein. Counted here are 1.5 million or so distinct CDR3 sequences, 42% occurring once; the ten biggest clones make up 7.9%. The CDR3 runs to 14 residues. Germline CDR1 and CDR2: SNHLY and FYNNEI. The V gene lost 5 bases and the J gene lost 11 bases, with 21 bases spanning the gap. Notes on this clonotype: Its specificity is not known.

The sample consisted of blood. The genes are TRBV2 and TRBJ2-5; D not certain. This receptor was identified in a woman aged 18-30 years in good health. The CDR3 spells CASSSVAQNNEQYF. CDR3 in DNA: TGTGCCAGCAGTTCCGTGGCACAGAACAATGAGCAGTACTTC.